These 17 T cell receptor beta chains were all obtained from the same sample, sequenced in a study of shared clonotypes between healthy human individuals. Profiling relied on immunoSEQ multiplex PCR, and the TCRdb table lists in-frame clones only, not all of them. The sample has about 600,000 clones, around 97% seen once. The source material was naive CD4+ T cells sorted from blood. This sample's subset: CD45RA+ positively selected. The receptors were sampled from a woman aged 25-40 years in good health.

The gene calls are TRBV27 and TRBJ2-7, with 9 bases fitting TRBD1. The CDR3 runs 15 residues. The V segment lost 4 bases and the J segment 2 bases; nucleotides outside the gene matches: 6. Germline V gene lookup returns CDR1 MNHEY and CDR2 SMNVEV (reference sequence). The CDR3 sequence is CASSSQGAGTYEQYF. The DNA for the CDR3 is TGTGCCAGCAGTTCACAGGGGGCCGGAACCTACGAGCAGTACTTC.

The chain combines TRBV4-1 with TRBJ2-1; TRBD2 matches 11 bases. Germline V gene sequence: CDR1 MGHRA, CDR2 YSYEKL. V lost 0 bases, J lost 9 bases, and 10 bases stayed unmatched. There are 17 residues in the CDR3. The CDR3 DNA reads TGCGCCAGCAGCCAAGAGGCAACTAGCGGGAGAGTTGGTGAGCAGTTCTTC. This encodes CASSQEATSGRVGEQFF.

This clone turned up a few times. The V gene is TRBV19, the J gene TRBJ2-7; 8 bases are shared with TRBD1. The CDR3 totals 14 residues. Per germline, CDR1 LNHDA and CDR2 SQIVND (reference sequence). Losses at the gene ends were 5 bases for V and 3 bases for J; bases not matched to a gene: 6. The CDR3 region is CASSSPGQVYEQYF. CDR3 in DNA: TGTGCCAGTAGTTCGCCGGGACAGGTCTACGAGCAGTACTTC.

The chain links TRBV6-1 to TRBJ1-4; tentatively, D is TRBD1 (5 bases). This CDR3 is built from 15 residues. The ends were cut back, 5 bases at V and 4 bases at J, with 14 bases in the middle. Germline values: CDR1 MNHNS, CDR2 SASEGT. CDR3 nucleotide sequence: TGTGCCAGCAGTCACACCGGGACGGGTAATGAAAAACTGTTTTTT. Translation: CASSHTGTGNEKLFF.

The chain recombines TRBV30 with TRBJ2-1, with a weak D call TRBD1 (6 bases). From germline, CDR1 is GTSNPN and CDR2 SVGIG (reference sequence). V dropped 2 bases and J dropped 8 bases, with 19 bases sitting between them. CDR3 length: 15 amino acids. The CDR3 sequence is CAWSSGAAPADEQFF. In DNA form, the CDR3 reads TGTGCCTGGAGTTCAGGGGCGGCCCCCGCCGATGAGCAGTTCTTC.

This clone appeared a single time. The CDR3 coding sequence is TGTGCCAGCAGGACTAGCGGGAAGGTGGCAGATACGCAGTATTTT. Translation: CASRTSGKVADTQYF. This chain connects TRBV6-6 to TRBJ2-3, with 11 bases fitting TRBD2. Germline lookup yields CDR1 MNHNY and CDR2 SVGAGI (reference sequence). The J segment lost 4 bases and the V segment lost 6 bases, leaving 6 bases of the junction unmatched. This CDR3 is built from 15 residues.

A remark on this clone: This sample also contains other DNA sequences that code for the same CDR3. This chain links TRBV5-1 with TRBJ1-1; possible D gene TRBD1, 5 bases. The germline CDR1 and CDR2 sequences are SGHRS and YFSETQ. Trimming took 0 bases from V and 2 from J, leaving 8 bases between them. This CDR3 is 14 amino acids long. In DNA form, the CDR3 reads TGCGCCAGCAGCTTGGACGGGGGAAACACTGAAGCTTTCTTT. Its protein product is CASSLDGGNTEAFF.

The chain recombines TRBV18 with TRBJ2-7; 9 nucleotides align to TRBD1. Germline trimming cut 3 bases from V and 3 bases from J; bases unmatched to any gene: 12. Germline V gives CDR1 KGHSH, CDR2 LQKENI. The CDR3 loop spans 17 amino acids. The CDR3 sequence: CASSPYVSGQGIYEQYF. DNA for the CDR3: TGTGCCAGCTCACCCTACGTTTCGGGACAGGGAATCTACGAGCAGTACTTC.

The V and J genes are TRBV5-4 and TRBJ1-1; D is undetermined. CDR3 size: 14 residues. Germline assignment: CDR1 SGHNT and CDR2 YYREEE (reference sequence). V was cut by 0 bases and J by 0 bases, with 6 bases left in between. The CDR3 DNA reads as TGTGCCAGCAGCTTGGCCGGGATGAACACTGAAGCTTTCTTT. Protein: CASSLAGMNTEAFF.

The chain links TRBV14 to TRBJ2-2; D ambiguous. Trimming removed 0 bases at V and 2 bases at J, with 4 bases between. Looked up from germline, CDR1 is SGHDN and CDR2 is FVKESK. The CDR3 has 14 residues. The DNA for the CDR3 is TGTGCCAGCAGCCAAGATTCTAACACCGGGGAGCTGTTTTTT. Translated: CASSQDSNTGELFF.

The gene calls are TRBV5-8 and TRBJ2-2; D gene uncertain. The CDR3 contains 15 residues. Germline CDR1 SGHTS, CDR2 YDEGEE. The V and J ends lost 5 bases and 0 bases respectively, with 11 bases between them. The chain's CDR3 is CASRAGPANTGELFF. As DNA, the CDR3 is TGTGCCAGCAGAGCCGGGCCAGCGAACACCGGGGAGCTGTTTTTT.

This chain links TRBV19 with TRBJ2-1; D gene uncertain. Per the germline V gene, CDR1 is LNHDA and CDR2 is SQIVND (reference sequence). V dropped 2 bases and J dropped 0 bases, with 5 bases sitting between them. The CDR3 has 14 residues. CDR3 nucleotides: TGTGCCAGTAGTATAAGCCACTCCTACAATGAGCAGTTCTTC. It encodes CASSISHSYNEQFF.

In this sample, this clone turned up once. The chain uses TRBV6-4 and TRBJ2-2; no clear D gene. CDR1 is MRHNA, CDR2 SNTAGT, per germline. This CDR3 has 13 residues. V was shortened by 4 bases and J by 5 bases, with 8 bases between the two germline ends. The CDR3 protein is CASSVTQTGELFF. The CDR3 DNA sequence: TGTGCCAGCAGTGTAACTCAGACCGGGGAGCTGTTTTTT.

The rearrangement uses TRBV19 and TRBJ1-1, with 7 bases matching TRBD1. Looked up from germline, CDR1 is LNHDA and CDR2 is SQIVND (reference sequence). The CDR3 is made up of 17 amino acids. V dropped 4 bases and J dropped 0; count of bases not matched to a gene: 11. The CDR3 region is CASSTDRDRGMNTEAFF. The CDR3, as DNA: TGTGCCAGTAGTACAGACAGGGATAGGGGAATGAACACTGAAGCTTTCTTT.

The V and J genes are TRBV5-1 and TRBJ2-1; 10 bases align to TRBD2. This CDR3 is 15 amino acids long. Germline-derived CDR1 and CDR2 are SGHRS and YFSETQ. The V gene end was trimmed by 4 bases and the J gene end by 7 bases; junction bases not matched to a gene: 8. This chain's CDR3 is CASSPSSGSRNEQFF. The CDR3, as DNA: TGCGCCAGCAGCCCGTCTAGCGGGAGTAGAAATGAGCAGTTCTTC. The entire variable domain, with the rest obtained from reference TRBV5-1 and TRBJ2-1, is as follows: KAGVTQTPRYLIKTRGQQVTLSCSPISGHRSVSWYQQTPGQGLQFLFEYFSETQRNKGNFPGRFSGRQFSNSRSEMNVSTLELGDSALYLCASSPSSGSRNEQFFGPGTRLTVL.

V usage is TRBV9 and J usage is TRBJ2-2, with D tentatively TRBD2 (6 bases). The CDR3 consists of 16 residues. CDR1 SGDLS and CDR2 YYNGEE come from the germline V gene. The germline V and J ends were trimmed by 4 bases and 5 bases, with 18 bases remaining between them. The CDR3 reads CASSPMEGQGTGELFF. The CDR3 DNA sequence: TGTGCCAGCAGCCCTATGGAGGGCCAGGGAACCGGGGAGCTGTTTTTT.

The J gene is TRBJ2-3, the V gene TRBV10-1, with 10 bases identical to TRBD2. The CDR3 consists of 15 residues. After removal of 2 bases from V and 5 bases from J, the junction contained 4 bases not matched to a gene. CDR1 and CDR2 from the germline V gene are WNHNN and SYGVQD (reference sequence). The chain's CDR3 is CASSETIAGGDTQYF. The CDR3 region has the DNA TGCGCCAGCAGTGAGACAATAGCGGGGGGAGATACGCAGTATTTT.